The T cell receptor (beta chain) described here comes from a study of control samples from healthy donors and cancer patients. Germline values: CDR1 MNHNS, CDR2 SASEGT. V was clipped by 2 bases and J by 6 bases; unmatched bases: 7. The CDR3 has 16 residues. Some clones are missing from TCRdb's copy, which holds only in-frame ones; the method was immunoSEQ multiplex PCR. The repertoire includes around 110,000 clones, about 88% of them detected once, and less than 3% sits in the top ten. Sequenced sample: blood. This TCR derives from a woman in her seventies in good health. The chain has TRBV6-1 and TRBJ2-3; the match to TRBD1 covers 11 bases. The CDR3 DNA reads TGTGCCAGCAGTGAACCGCCGGGACAGGGGGGGGATACGCAGTATTTT. Its protein is CASSEPPGQGGDTQYF.